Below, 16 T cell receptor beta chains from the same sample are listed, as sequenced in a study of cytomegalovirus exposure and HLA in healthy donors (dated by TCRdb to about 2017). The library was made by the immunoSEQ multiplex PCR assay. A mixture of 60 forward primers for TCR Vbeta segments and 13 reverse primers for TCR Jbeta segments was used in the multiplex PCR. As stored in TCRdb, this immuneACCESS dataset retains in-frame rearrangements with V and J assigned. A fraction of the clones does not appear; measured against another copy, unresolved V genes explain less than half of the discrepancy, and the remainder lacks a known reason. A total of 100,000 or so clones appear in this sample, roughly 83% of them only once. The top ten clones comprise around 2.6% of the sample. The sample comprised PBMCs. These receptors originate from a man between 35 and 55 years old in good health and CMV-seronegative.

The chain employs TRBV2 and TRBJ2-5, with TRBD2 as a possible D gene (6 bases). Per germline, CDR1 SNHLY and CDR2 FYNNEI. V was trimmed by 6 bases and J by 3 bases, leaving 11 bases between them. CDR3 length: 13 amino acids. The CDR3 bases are TGTGCCAGCAGCCCTGGAGGGGAAGAGACCCAGTACTTC. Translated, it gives CASSPGGEETQYF.

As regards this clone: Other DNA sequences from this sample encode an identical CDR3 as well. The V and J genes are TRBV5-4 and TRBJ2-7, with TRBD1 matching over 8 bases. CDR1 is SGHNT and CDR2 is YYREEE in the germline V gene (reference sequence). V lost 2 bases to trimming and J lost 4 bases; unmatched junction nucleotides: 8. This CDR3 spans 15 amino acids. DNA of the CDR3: TGTGCCAGCAGCTTAACAGGGGGTCGGTCGTACGAGCAGTACTTC. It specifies CASSLTGGRSYEQYF.

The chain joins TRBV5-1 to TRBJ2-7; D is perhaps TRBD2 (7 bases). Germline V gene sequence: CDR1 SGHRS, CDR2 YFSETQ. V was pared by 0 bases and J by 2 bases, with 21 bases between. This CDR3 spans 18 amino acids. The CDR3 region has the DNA TGCGCCAGCAGCTTGGGTGTGCTCGGCGGCGGGGGCGCCTACGAGCAGTACTTC. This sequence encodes CASSLGVLGGGGAYEQYF.

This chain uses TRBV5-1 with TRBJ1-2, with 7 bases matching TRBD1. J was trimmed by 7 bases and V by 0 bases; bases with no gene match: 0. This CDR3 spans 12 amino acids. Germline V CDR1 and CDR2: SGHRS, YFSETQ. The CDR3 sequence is CASSLDRGGYTF. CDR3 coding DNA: TGCGCCAGCAGCTTGGACAGGGGTGGCTACACCTTC.

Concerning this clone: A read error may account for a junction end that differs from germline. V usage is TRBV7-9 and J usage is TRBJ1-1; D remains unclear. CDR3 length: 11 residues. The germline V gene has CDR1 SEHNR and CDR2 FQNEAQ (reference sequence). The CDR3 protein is CSSSPGLEAFF. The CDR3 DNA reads TGTTCCAGCAGCCCCGGACTTGAAGCTTTCTTT.

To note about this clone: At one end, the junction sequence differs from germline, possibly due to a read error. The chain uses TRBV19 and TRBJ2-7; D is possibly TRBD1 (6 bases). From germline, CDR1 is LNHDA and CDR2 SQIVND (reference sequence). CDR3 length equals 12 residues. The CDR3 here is CASSDRPYKQYF. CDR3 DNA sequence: TGTGCCAGTTCAGACAGGCCCTACAAGCAGTACTTC.

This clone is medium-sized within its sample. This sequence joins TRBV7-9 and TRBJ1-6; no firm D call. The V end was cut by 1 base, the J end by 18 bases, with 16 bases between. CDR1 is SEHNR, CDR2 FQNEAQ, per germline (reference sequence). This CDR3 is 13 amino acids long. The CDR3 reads CASSLGGGDGDHF. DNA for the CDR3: TGTGCCAGCAGCTTAGGTGGCGGAGATGGTGACCACTTT.

The CDR3 DNA reads TGTGCCAGCACTCCTCGGGGGACGATACCCTACGAGCAGTACTTC. Its protein is CASTPRGTIPYEQYF. J is TRBJ2-7 and V is TRBV28; the D gene is possibly TRBD2 (6 bases). Trimming removed 7 bases from V and 2 bases from J, with 18 bases in between. The CDR3 sequence is 15 residues long. Per germline, CDR1 MDHEN and CDR2 SYDVKM.

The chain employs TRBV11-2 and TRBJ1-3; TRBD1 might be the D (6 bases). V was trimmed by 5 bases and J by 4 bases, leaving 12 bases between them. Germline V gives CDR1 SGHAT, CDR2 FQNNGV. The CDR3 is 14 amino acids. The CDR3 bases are TGTGCCAGCAGCCCCTTGGGACAAGGAAACACCATATATTTT. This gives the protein CASSPLGQGNTIYF.

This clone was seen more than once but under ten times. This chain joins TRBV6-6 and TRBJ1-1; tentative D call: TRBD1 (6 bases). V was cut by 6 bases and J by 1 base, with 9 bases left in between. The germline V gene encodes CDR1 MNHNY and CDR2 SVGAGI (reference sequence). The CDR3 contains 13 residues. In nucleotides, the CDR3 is TGTGCCAGCAGCCCACAGGGGAACACTGAAGCTTTCTTT. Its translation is CASSPQGNTEAFF.

CDR3 protein: CANPPGQGVQETQYF. The CDR3 bases are TGTGCCAACCCCCCGGGACAGGGGGTCCAAGAGACCCAGTACTTC. The J gene is TRBJ2-5, the V gene TRBV2, with 11 bases lining up with TRBD1. V lost 10 bases and J lost 1; bases outside the gene matches: 8. CDR3 length: 15 amino acids. The germline CDR1 and CDR2 sequences are SNHLY and FYNNEI.

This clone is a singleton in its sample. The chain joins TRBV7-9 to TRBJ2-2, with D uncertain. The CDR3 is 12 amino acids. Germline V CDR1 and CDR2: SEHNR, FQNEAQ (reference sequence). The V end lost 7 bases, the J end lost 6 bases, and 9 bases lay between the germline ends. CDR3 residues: CASTPPAGELFF. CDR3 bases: TGTGCCAGCACCCCCCCGGCCGGGGAGCTGTTTTTT.

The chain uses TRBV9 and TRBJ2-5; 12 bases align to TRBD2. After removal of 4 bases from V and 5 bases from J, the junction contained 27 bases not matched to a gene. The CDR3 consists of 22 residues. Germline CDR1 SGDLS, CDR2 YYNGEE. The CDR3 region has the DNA TGTGCCAGCAGCCCCGGACAGGGGAAATATTGGGCTAGCGGGGGGGCGAGGGAGACCCAGTACTTC. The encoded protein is CASSPGQGKYWASGGARETQYF.

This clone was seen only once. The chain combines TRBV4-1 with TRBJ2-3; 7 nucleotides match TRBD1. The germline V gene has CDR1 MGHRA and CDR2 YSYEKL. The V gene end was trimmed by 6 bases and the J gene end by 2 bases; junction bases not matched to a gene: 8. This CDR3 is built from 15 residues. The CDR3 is CASSLQGLITDTQYF. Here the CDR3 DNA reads TGCGCCAGCAGTCTACAGGGGCTTATCACAGATACGCAGTATTTT.

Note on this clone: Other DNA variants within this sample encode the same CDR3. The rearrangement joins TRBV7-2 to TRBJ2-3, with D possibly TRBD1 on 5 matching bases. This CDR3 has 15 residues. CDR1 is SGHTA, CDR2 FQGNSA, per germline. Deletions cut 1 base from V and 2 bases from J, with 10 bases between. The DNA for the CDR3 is TGTGCCAGCAGCTTAGTTTCAGGGTCCACAGATACGCAGTATTTT. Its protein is CASSLVSGSTDTQYF.

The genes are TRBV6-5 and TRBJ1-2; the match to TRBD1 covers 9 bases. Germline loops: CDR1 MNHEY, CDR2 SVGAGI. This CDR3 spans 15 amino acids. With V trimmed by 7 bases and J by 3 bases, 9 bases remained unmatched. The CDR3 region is CASIKMGQGDYGYTF. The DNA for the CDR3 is TGTGCCAGCATTAAAATGGGACAGGGTGACTATGGCTACACCTTC.